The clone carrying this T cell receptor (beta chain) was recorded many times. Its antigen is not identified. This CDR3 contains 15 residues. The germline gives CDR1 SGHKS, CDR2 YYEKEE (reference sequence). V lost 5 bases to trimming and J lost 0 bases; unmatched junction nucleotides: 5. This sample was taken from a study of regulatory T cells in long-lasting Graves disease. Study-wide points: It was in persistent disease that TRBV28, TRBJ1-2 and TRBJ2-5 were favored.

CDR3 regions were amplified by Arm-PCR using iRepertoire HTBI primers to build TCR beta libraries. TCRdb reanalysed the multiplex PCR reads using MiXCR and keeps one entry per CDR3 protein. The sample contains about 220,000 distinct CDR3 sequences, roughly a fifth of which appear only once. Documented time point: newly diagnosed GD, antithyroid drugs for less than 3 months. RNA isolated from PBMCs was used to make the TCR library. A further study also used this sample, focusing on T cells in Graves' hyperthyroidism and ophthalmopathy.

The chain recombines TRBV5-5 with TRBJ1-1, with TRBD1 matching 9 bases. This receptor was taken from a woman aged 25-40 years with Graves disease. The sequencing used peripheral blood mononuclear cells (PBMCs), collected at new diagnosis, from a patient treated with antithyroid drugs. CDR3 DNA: TGTGCCAGCAGTGTCGGACAGGGGATGAACACTGAAGCTTTCTTT. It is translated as CASSVGQGMNTEAFF.